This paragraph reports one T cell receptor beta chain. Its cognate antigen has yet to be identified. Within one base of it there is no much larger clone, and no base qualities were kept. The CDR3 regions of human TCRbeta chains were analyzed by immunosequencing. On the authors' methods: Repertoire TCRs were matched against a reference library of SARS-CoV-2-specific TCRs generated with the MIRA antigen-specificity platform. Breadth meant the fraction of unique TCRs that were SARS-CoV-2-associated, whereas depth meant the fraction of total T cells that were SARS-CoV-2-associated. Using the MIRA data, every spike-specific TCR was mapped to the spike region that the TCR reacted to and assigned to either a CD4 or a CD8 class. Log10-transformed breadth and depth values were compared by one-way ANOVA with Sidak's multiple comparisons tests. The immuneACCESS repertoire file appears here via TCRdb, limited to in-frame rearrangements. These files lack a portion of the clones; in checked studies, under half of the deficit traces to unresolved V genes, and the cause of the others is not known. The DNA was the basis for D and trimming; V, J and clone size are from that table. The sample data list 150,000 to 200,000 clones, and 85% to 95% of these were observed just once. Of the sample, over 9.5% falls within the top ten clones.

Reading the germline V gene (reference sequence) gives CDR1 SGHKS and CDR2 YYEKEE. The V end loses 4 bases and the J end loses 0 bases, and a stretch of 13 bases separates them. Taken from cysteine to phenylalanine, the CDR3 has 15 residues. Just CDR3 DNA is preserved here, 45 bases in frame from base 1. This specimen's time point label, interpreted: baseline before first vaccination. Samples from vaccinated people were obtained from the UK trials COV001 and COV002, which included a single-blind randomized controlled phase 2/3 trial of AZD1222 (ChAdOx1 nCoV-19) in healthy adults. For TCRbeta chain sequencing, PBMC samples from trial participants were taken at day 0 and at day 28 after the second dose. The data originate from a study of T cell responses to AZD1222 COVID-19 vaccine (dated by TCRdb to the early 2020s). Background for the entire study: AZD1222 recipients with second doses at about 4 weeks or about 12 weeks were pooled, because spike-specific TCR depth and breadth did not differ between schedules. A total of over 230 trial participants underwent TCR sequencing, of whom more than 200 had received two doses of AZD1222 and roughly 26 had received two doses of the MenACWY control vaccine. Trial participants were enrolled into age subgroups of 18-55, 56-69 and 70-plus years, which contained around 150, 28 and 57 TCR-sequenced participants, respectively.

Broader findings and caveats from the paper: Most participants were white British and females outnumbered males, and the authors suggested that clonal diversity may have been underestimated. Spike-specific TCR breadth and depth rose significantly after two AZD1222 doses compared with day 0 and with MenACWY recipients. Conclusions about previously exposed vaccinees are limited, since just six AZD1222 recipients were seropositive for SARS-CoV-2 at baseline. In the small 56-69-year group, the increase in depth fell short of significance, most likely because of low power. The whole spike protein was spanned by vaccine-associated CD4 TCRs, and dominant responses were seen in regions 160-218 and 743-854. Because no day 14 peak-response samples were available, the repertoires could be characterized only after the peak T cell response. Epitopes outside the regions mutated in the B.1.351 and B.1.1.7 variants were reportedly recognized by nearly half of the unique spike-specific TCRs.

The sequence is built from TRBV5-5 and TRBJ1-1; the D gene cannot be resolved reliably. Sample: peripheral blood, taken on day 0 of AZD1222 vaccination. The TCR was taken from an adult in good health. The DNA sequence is TGTGCCAGCAGCCGTGGGCAGACCATGAACACTGAAGCTTTCTTT. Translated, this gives CASSRGQTMNTEAFF.